The 16 T cell receptor beta chains given below trace back to one sample, sequenced in a study of T cell clonality in common variable immunodeficiency. Clones were read by immunoSEQ multiplex PCR, and TCRdb kept only the in-frame ones, dropping some. This repertoire holds 75,000 to 85,000 clones, and none appear only once. The sequenced sample consisted of peripheral blood mononuclear cells. Source of these receptors: a person aged 18-69 years in good health.

This clone has ten or more counts. The read falls 3 residues short of the CDR3 end, and the missing part is taken from the germline J gene. The gene calls are TRBV19 and TRBJ2-7; D unclear. Trimming shortened V by 6 bases and J by 3 bases, and 6 bases separated the two germline ends. The CDR3 contains 11 residues. Per the germline V gene, CDR1 is LNHDA and CDR2 is SQIVND (reference sequence). The CDR3 bases that were read are TGTGCCAGTAGCCCCGGCTACGAG. This codes for CASSPGYE. The entire CDR3 sequence reads CASSPGYEQYF.

This clone was recorded at least ten times. The missing CDR3 end, 3 residues past where the read stops, is filled in from the germline J gene. This chain links TRBV20-1 with TRBJ2-7, with 7 bases lining up with TRBD1. The CDR3 runs to 15 residues. V trimming: 0 bases; J trimming: 5 bases; junction bases outside the gene matches: 10. Looked up from germline, CDR1 is DFQATT and CDR2 is SNEGSKA (reference sequence). Here the CDR3 reads CSARDRNRGRDEQYF. The sequenced part of the CDR3 DNA is TGCAGTGCTAGAGATCGTAACAGGGGAAGGGACGAG.

To note about this clone: The sequence runs out 3 residues before the end of the CDR3; the remainder is reconstructed from the germline J gene. This chain connects TRBV11-1 to TRBJ1-2; the D is unclear. The CDR3 is made up of 13 amino acids. The V and J ends lost 0 bases and 6 bases respectively, with 8 bases between them. Germline V gene data show CDR1 as SGHAT and CDR2 as FQDESV (reference sequence). This CDR3 reads CASSLASADGYTF. The sequenced CDR3 bases are TGTGCCAGCAGCTTAGCGAGTGCGGATGGC.

Comments on this clone: The read terminates 3 residues ahead of where the CDR3 ends, so the germline J gene completes it. The rearrangement joins TRBV7-7 to TRBJ1-5; D gene unclear. In germline, CDR1 is SSHAT, CDR2 FNYEAQ (reference sequence). The CDR3 totals 11 residues. CDR3 DNA, as far as it was read: TGTGCTAATTGTAGCAATCAGCCC. It yields the protein CANCSNQP. The full CDR3 is CANCSNQPQHF.

There are many counts of this clone. The read halts 3 residues ahead of the CDR3 end, with the missing end drawn from the germline J gene. The chain employs TRBV7-6 and TRBJ2-3, with 10 bases lining up with TRBD2. After removal of 1 base from V and 5 bases from J, the junction contained 3 bases not matched to a gene. The CDR3 extends over 15 amino acids. CDR1 is SGHVS and CDR2 is FNYEAQ in the germline V gene. The sequenced part of the CDR3 DNA is TGTGCCAGCAGCTTAGGAGCTAGCGGGGGAGATACG. Protein product: CASSLGASGGDT. The full-length CDR3 reads as CASSLGASGGDTQYF.

This clone appeared many times. The CDR3 goes on 3 residues after the read ends, and that part is filled in from the germline J gene. The chain recombines TRBV5-5 with TRBJ1-1; TRBD1 matches at 8 bases. V was pared by 3 bases and J by 0 bases, with 1 base of the junction left unmatched. The CDR3 is made up of 14 amino acids. Germline values: CDR1 SGHKS, CDR2 YYEKEE (reference sequence). CDR3 residues: CASSWTGMNTEAFF. The DNA read from the CDR3 is TGTGCCAGCAGCTGGACAGGGATGAACACTGAA.

Many counts were recorded for this clone. The CDR3 end is not reached by the read, which stops 3 residues before it; the germline J gene fills it in. This chain connects TRBV18 to TRBJ2-7; D unclear. The CDR3 is 12 amino acids. Germline CDR1 is KGHSH and CDR2 is LQKENI. V was trimmed by 3 bases and J by 0 bases, leaving 3 bases between them. CDR3 DNA, as far as it was read: TGTGCCAGCTCACCCTCCTCCTACGAG. It yields the protein CASSPSSYE. The CDR3 reads in full as CASSPSSYEQYF. Variable domain in full (rest from reference TRBV18 and TRBJ2-7): NAGVMQNPRHLVRRRGQEARLRCSPMKGHSHVYWYRQLPEEGLKFMVYLQKENIIDESGMPKERFSAEFPKEGPSILRIQQVVRGDSAAYFCASSPSSYEQYFGPGTRLTVT.

This clone has ten or more counts. The CDR3 end falls 3 residues outside the read, so it is completed with the germline J gene. The chain joins TRBV10-1 to TRBJ2-7, with TRBD1 as a possible D gene (6 bases). Trimming cost V 10 bases and J 2 bases, with 18 bases left between them. The length of the CDR3 is 14 residues. Per germline, CDR1 WNHNN and CDR2 SYGVQD (reference sequence). The part of the CDR3 DNA that was read is TGCGCCACCAGCATGGGGGCAGCCCCCTACGAG. This gives the protein CATSMGAAPYE. The whole CDR3 sequence reads CATSMGAAPYEQYF.

This clone came up many times. The read gets to within 3 residues of the CDR3 end, and the germline J gene fills in the rest. This chain links TRBV20-1 with TRBJ2-3, with 12 bases fitting TRBD2. The CDR3 extends over 20 amino acids. The V and J ends lost 4 bases and 0 bases, in that order; junction bases with no gene match: 17. Germline V gives CDR1 DFQATT, CDR2 SNEGSKA (reference sequence). CDR3 region: CSANPRGRLAGVSSTDTQYF. The CDR3 bases that were read are TGCAGTGCTAACCCCAGGGGAAGACTAGCGGGGGTCTCTAGCACAGATACG.

This clone has a handful of counts. The sample carries other DNA sequences with the same CDR3. Partial CDR3 DNA: TGTGCCAGCTCACCACCCAGTTCCCCCACTGAA. Protein product: CASSPPSSPTE. The whole CDR3 is CASSPPSSPTEAFF. The chain couples TRBV18 to TRBJ1-1; D is unresolved. The DNA ends 3 residues before the CDR3 does, and the rest of the CDR3 is filled in from the germline J gene. Between the trimmed V and J ends, which lost 0 bases and 4 bases, there was a span of 9 bases. Looked up from germline, CDR1 is KGHSH and CDR2 is LQKENI. The CDR3 is made up of 14 amino acids. Full variable domain (outside the CDR3, taken from reference TRBV18 and TRBJ1-1): NAGVMQNPRHLVRRRGQEARLRCSPMKGHSHVYWYRQLPEEGLKFMVYLQKENIIDESGMPKERFSAEFPKEGPSILRIQQVVRGDSAAYFCASSPPSSPTEAFFGQGTRLTVV.

This clone showed up many times. Read sequence stops 3 residues before the CDR3 end, and the germline J gene provides the missing end. V and J are TRBV6-4 and TRBJ1-4; 7 bases are shared with TRBD1. The CDR3 loop spans 16 amino acids. CDR1 MRHNA and CDR2 SNTAGT come from the germline V gene. V trimming: 6 bases; J trimming: 0 bases; junction bases outside the gene matches: 7. The sequenced CDR3 bases are TGTGCCAGCAGACAGGGGCCGTTTGCAACTAATGAAAAA. It yields the protein CASRQGPFATNEK. The full CDR3 is CASRQGPFATNEKLFF.

This clone has at least ten counts. The read terminates 3 residues before the CDR3 end, so the remaining end is supplied by the germline J gene. The V gene is TRBV20-1, the J gene TRBJ2-1, with 8 bases matching TRBD1. V shed 3 bases, J shed 5 bases, and the junction held 3 bases outside the gene matches. The CDR3 contains 13 residues. Germline CDR1 and CDR2: DFQATT and SNEGSKA (reference sequence). The CDR3 DNA, read in part, is TGCAGTGCTAGCTCAGGGGGCCACAATGAG. This gives the protein CSASSGGHNE. The full CDR3 protein reads CSASSGGHNEQFF.

This clone was counted ten times or more. The CDR3 end falls 3 residues outside the read, so it is completed with the germline J gene. J is TRBJ2-3 and V is TRBV2, with 12 bases fitting TRBD2. The trim removed 8 bases at V and 4 bases at J, leaving 10 bases unmatched. This CDR3 has 16 residues. Germline V gives CDR1 SNHLY, CDR2 FYNNEI. CDR3 bases read: TGTGCCAGCCTAGGACTAGCGGGAATACAGGCAGATACG. The encoded protein is CASLGLAGIQADT. The whole CDR3 region reads CASLGLAGIQADTQYF.

This clone was picked up many times. Sequencing ends 3 residues short of the CDR3 end; the germline J gene provides the rest. The chain joins TRBV7-3 to TRBJ1-5, with TRBD1 as a possible D gene (5 bases). Trimming left V 5 bases short and J 6 bases short, with 14 bases between. The CDR3 extends over 14 amino acids. Germline V gene data show CDR1 as SGHTA and CDR2 as FQGTGA. The CDR3: CASSRGGVGQPQHF. Partial CDR3 DNA: TGTGCCAGCAGCCGGGGGGGGGTAGGTCAGCCC.

The sample holds many counts of this clone. Partial CDR3 DNA: TGTGCCAGCAGTTACCTTCAGACAGGGGGCTTTACAGATACG. It encodes CASSYLQTGGFTDT. The entire CDR3 sequence reads CASSYLQTGGFTDTQYF. The J gene is TRBJ2-3, the V gene TRBV6-2 or TRBV6-3, with 10 bases that match TRBD1. From the germline J gene comes the end of the CDR3, since the read stops 3 residues before it. The CDR3 totals 17 residues. CDR1 MNHEY and CDR2 SVGEGT come from the germline V gene. J was trimmed by 3 bases and V by 2 bases; bases with no gene match: 8.

This clone was observed at least ten times. The observed sequence ends 3 residues before the CDR3 terminus, with the missing tail filled in from the germline J gene. The chain employs TRBV2 and TRBJ1-2, with 7 bases matching TRBD1. V lost 5 bases and J lost 1; bases outside the gene matches: 4. CDR1 is SNHLY, CDR2 FYNNEI, per germline. The CDR3 sequence is 14 residues long. CDR3 DNA, as far as it was read: TGTGCCAGCAGTCCGACAGGGAATAACTATGGC. Protein product: CASSPTGNNYG. The whole CDR3 protein reads CASSPTGNNYGYTF.